One and the same sample provided the 14 T cell receptor beta chains below, sequenced in a study of human T cells and chemical hapten exposure. TCRdb ran MiXCR on the RACE reads and lists one entry per CDR3 protein. The sample yields roughly 380,000 distinct CDR3 sequences, 4.5% to 5.5% seen once. Sample time point: pre-sensitization, week 0. Specified treatment: therapeutic diphenylcyclopropenone sensitization with weekly scalp DPC. The sample was whole blood, taken in connection with sensitization to the hapten diphenylcyclopropenone (DPC). The receptors stem from a woman aged 45-59 years with alopecia areata. Some clones in this sample may be carry-over from other donors' samples.

The chain is built from TRBV25-1 and TRBJ2-1; 7 nucleotides match TRBD2. The V gene end was trimmed by 6 bases and the J gene end by 9 bases; junction bases not matched to a gene: 8. Germline V gives CDR1 MGHDK, CDR2 SYGVNS. This CDR3 contains 13 residues. As DNA, the CDR3 is TGTGCCAGCAGCCTGGGGGGGACGACTGAGCAGTTCTTC. This sequence encodes CASSLGGTTEQFF.

Only a few counts were recorded for this clonotype. The V and J genes are TRBV12-3 or TRBV12-4 and TRBJ2-1; TRBD1 might be the D (6 bases). Trimming removed 5 bases at V and 8 bases at J, with 16 bases between. The CDR3 is 14 amino acids. The CDR3 coding sequence is TGTGCCAGCAGTGAGACAGGCCCTGGGGATGAGCAGTTCTTC. This gives the protein CASSETGPGDEQFF.

The chain recombines TRBV6-5 with TRBJ2-2; D unclear. Trimming left V 2 bases short and J 6 bases short, with 7 bases between. Germline CDR1 and CDR2: MNHEY and SVGAGI. CDR3 size: 13 residues. The CDR3 coding sequence is TGTGCCAGCAGTTACGGGCAGCCCGGGGAGCTGTTTTTT. Its translation is CASSYGQPGELFF.

This sequence joins TRBV7-2 and TRBJ2-2, with D perhaps matching TRBD1 (5 bases). The CDR3 has 15 residues. With 1 base removed from V and 6 bases from J, the gap between germline ends came to 12 bases. Germline CDR1 SGHTA, CDR2 FQGNSA. The CDR3 nucleotides read TGTGCCAGCAGCTTAGGCAGGGCCCTCGCCGGGGAGCTGTTTTTT. It specifies CASSLGRALAGELFF.

Ten or more counts support this clonotype. CDR3 region: CASGDRLESPLHF. In nucleotides, the CDR3 is TGTGCCAGCGGGGACAGGTTGGAATCACCCCTCCACTTT. J is TRBJ1-6 and V is TRBV10-3; 8 bases fit TRBD1. The CDR3 loop spans 13 amino acids. Germline V CDR1 and CDR2: ENHRY, SYGVKD. V shed 10 bases and J 10 bases; nucleotides not matched to a gene: 9.

This clonotype was recorded many times. The chain couples TRBV4-2 to TRBJ2-5; a possible D gene is TRBD2 (6 bases). Germline CDR1 and CDR2: LGHNA and YNFKEQ. V was cut by 0 bases and J by 7 bases, with 12 bases left in between. This CDR3 is built from 14 residues. This CDR3 is CASSQENGEVTQYF. The DNA for the CDR3 is TGTGCCAGCAGCCAAGAAAACGGGGAGGTGACCCAGTACTTC.

This clonotype was recorded at least ten times. This chain links TRBV11-2 with TRBJ1-3; D remains ambiguous. The ends were cut back, 0 bases at V and 3 bases at J, with 3 bases in the middle. This CDR3 comprises 13 residues. Per germline, CDR1 SGHAT and CDR2 FQNNGV. The CDR3 region has the DNA TGTGCCAGCAGCTTAGAGGGTGGAAACACCATATATTTT. This sequence encodes CASSLEGGNTIYF. The full variable domain, in which reference TRBV11-2 and TRBJ1-3 provide the parts outside the CDR3, is EAGVAQSPRYKIIEKRQSVAFWCNPISGHATLYWYQQILGQGPKLLIQFQNNGVVDDSQLPKDRFSAERLKGVDSTLKIQPAKLEDSAVYLCASSLEGGNTIYFGEGSWLTVV.

This clonotype was seen a few times. The J gene is TRBJ2-1, the V gene TRBV5-1; D tentatively reads TRBD1 or TRBD2 (6 bases each). This CDR3 has 16 amino acids. Germline CDR1 SGHRS, CDR2 YFSETQ. Trimming removed 0 bases at V and 7 bases at J, with 17 bases between. DNA for the CDR3: TGCGCCAGCAGCTTGGAGGGGGGAGCCAGGGGAAATGAGCAGTTCTTC. Its translation: CASSLEGGARGNEQFF.

This clonotype was counted at least ten times. V usage is TRBV29-1 and J usage is TRBJ2-3, with D possibly being TRBD2 (6 bases). Trimming took 5 bases from V and 2 from J, leaving 14 bases between them. This CDR3 region has 14 residues. Germline CDR1 reads SQVTM; CDR2 reads ANQGSEA. CDR3: CSVKLGGITDTQYF. CDR3 in DNA: TGCAGCGTTAAATTAGGCGGGATCACAGATACGCAGTATTTT.

At least ten counts were recorded for this clonotype. V and J are TRBV3-1 and TRBJ2-7, with TRBD1 matching 11 bases. The CDR3 is made up of 15 amino acids. Trimming cost V 5 bases and J 1 base; bases outside gene matches: 4. CDR1 and CDR2 (germline): LGHDT, YNNKEL (reference sequence). The CDR3 nucleotides read TGTGCCAGCAGCTCCGGGACAGGGGGATCCTACGAGCAGTACTTC. Its protein product is CASSSGTGGSYEQYF.

This clonotype was found a few times. The V and J genes are TRBV6-5 and TRBJ1-1; no firm D call. Germline V CDR1 and CDR2: MNHEY, SVGAGI. This CDR3 region has 11 residues. Trimming shortened V by 6 bases and J by 4 bases, and 6 bases separated the two germline ends. DNA for the CDR3: TGTGCCAGCAGGACCTTCACTGAAGCTTTCTTT. This gives the protein CASRTFTEAFF.

A few counts support this clonotype. V and J are TRBV10-3 and TRBJ1-2; 9 nucleotides match TRBD1. CDR1 and CDR2 (germline): ENHRY, SYGVKD. The trim removed 10 bases at V and 5 bases at J, leaving 11 bases unmatched. This CDR3 spans 14 amino acids. CDR3: CATKSGTGSYGYTF. CDR3 DNA sequence: TGTGCCACTAAGAGCGGGACAGGGTCGTATGGCTACACCTTC.

The sample holds many counts of this clonotype. The chain couples TRBV6-6 to TRBJ1-5; D gene unclear. Trimming removed 8 bases at V and 3 bases at J, with 11 bases between. In germline, CDR1 is MNHNY, CDR2 SVGAGI (reference sequence). This CDR3 contains 13 residues. CDR3 in amino acids: CASYPGNNQPQHF. Written as DNA, the CDR3 is TGTGCCAGCTACCCAGGAAACAATCAGCCCCAGCATTTT.

The sample holds many counts of this clonotype. This sequence joins TRBV7-8 and TRBJ2-3, with D possibly called TRBD1 or TRBD2 (5 bases each). Germline V gene data show CDR1 as SGHVS and CDR2 as FQNEAQ. The CDR3 sequence is 16 residues long. V was pared by 2 bases and J by 11 bases, with 23 bases between. CDR3 nucleotides: TGTGCCAGCAGCTTACCCCCGGGACCCGTGGGCGGTAAGCAGTATTTT. Translating gives CASSLPPGPVGGKQYF.